Here is one T cell receptor beta chain with its context. Naive-designated CD8 cells lacked CD45RO, were positively enriched for CCR7, and omitted terminally differentiated effector memory CD45RA+ cells. The sample comes from a study of shared clonotypes between healthy human individuals. The CDR3 is 15 amino acids. Roughly 27,000 T cell genomes, or roughly 200 ng DNA, went into the sorted-subset replicate PCRs. Assay: immunoSEQ multiplex PCR; the TCRdb copy retains only in-frame clones and omits some. The sample contains about 610,000 clones, roughly 96% of which appear only once. This clonotype originated in a woman aged 25 to 39 in good health. This chain uses TRBV21-1 with TRBJ2-7; TRBD2, the table's D call, lacks a check against the DNA. TRBV21-1 is a pseudogene locus. Sequencing input: naive CD8+ T cells sorted from blood. CDR3 DNA sequence: TGTGCCAGCAACGTAGGGACTAGCGGTGGCTACGAGCAGTACTTC. Its protein is CASNVGTSGGYEQYF.